The rows below give T cell receptor beta chains drawn from one sample of a study of blood T cell repertoires in COVID-19. Only in-frame clones appear in the TCRdb table, and some are missing; sequencing was by immunoSEQ multiplex PCR. The sample has over 400,000 clones, 85% to 90% seen once; the top ten hold 7.5% to 9%. The sample consisted of peripheral blood. The source is a woman between 50 and 59 years old with COVID-19, enrolled during active disease. The CDR3 runs from the conserved cysteine through the conserved F or W. A D gene is named only where the DNA matches it firmly. Clone size appears in some rows only: once, few, many, or a class for an expanded clone.

abundance	d_gene	j_gene	v_gene	CDR3nt	CDR3aa
-	-	TRBJ1-4	TRBV27	TGTGCCAGCAGTCCCCTATTGACTAATGAAAAACTGTTTTTT	CASSPLLTNEKLFF
once	-	TRBJ1-2	TRBV28	TGTGCCAGCAGTCCTAGACTATATGGCTACACCTTC	CASSPRLYGYTF
-	-	TRBJ1-2	TRBV7-3	TGTGCCAGCAGCCCCCTCCCGGGAACCTATGGCTACACCTTC	CASSPLPGTYGYTF
once	TRBD1	TRBJ1-1	TRBV6-5	TGTGCCAGCAGCAGGGGGAAGGACACTGAAGCTTTCTTT	CASSRGKDTEAFF
-	-	TRBJ2-7	TRBV27	TGTGCCAGCAGTTTACAGCGGAACGCCTACGAGCAGTACTTC	CASSLQRNAYEQYF
-	-	TRBJ2-2	TRBV9	TGTGCCAGCAGCGAAAGAACTACGAACACCGGGGAGCTGTTTTTT	CASSERTTNTGELFF
-	-	TRBJ1-2	TRBV24-1	TGTGCCACCAGTGGAGGGAGCGGCTACACCTTC	CATSGGSGYTF
once	TRBD1	TRBJ1-1	TRBV24-1	TGTGCCACCAGTGATCAGGACAGGGACGGCACTGAAGCTTTCTTT	CATSDQDRDGTEAFF
-	-	TRBJ2-4	TRBV30	TGTGCCTGGAGCGAGGGTCGTGGAAACATTCAGTACTTC	CAWSEGRGNIQYF
-	-	TRBJ1-4	TRBV30	TGTGCCTGGAGTACCACAGGACGTAATGAAAAACTGTTTTTT	CAWSTTGRNEKLFF
-	-	TRBJ1-4	TRBV9	TGTGCCAGCAGCGTTATCAGGGGATTGGAAGAAAAACTGTTTTTT	CASSVIRGLEEKLFF
-	TRBD1	TRBJ1-4	TRBV5-4	TGTGCCAGCAGCCCCCTGGGACAGGGGGAAGAAAAACTGTTTTTT	CASSPLGQGEEKLFF
once	-	TRBJ1-2	TRBV7-8	TGTGCCAGCAGCCCCATTGACAGGAGGTACGGCTACACCTTC	CASSPIDRRYGYTF
-	TRBD1	TRBJ2-4	TRBV18	TGTGCCAGCTCACCGCGATTGGGACAGGGAGGGTCGAACATTCAGTACTTC	CASSPRLGQGGSNIQYF
-	TRBD1	TRBJ1-3	TRBV5-5	TGTGCCAGCAGCTGGACAGGGAGGGGATTTGGAAACACCATATATTTT	CASSWTGRGFGNTIYF
-	-	TRBJ1-2	TRBV15	TGTGCCACCAGCAGAGACTCGTCCCGGGAAGGCTACACCTTC	CATSRDSSREGYTF
-	TRBD2	TRBJ2-1	TRBV9	TGTGCCAGCAGCGTACAAGCTAGCGGGAGCTCCTACAATGAGCAGTTCTTC	CASSVQASGSSYNEQFF
-	TRBD1	TRBJ2-7	TRBV7-9	TGTGCCAGCAGCGTCCGGGACAGGGGCCCCTACGAGCAGTACTTC	CASSVRDRGPYEQYF
-	-	TRBJ1-5	TRBV6-5	TGTGCCAGCAGCCCACTAGGACGGGGCAATCAGCCCCAGCATTTT	CASSPLGRGNQPQHF
-	TRBD1	TRBJ2-7	TRBV6-1	TGTGCCAGCAGTGAACTGGGGACAGGGGTAGGGGAGCAGTACTTC	CASSELGTGVGEQYF
-	-	TRBJ2-1	TRBV25-1	TGTGCCAGCAGTGTACGGACAGACGGGCAGTTCTTC	CASSVRTDGQFF
-	-	TRBJ1-1	TRBV9	TGTGCCAGCAGCGCCGGCACTGAAGCTTTCTTT	CASSAGTEAFF
-	-	TRBJ2-1	TRBV6-5	TGTGCCAGCAGTTACTCGAGTCCAGGGGCGATGGATGAGCAGTTCTTC	CASSYSSPGAMDEQFF
once	TRBD2	TRBJ2-1	TRBV5-4	TGTGCCAGCAGCTCAGGGACTAGCGGGGTTCCCGTATACAATGAGCAGTTCTTC	CASSSGTSGVPVYNEQFF
once	-	TRBJ2-1	TRBV5-8	TGTGCCAGCAGCTCGTACAATGAGCAGTTCTTC	CASSSYNEQFF
-	TRBD1	TRBJ1-2	TRBV9	TGTGCCAGCAGCAAACAGGGGGCGCGGGGCTATGGCTACACCTTC	CASSKQGARGYGYTF
-	-	TRBJ1-5	TRBV25-1	TGTGCCAGCAGTGAAGGGCGAAATCAGCCCCAGCATTTT	CASSEGRNQPQHF
-	-	TRBJ1-4	TRBV27	TGTGCCAGCAGTCGGCAAGGGGTGGAAAAACTGTTTTTT	CASSRQGVEKLFF
-	TRBD1	TRBJ1-4	TRBV28	TGTGCCAGCACCCGGACAGGTCTTGAAAAACTGTTTTTT	CASTRTGLEKLFF
once	-	TRBJ1-2	TRBV6-2/TRBV6-3	TGTGCCAGCAGTCAGCGACCGCCTCCCACCTATGGCTACACCTTC	CASSQRPPPTYGYTF
few	TRBD2	TRBJ2-1	TRBV19	TGTGCCAGTAGTAAGGGACTAGCGGGGGTGGGCAATGAGCAGTTCTTC	CASSKGLAGVGNEQFF
once	-	TRBJ1-3	TRBV9	TGTGCCAGCAGCCCCCAAAGCGGGTCTGGAAACACCATATATTTT	CASSPQSGSGNTIYF
-	-	TRBJ2-6	TRBV9	TGTGCCAGCAGCGTAGGACTCTCTGGGGCCAACGTCCTGACTTTC	CASSVGLSGANVLTF
-	TRBD1	TRBJ1-2	TRBV12-3/TRBV12-4	TGTGCCAGCAGTCCCGACAGGGCCCATTACACCTTC	CASSPDRAHYTF
-	TRBD2	TRBJ2-7	TRBV5-1	TGCGCCAGCAGCTTTCCGGGACTAGCGGGGCCTTCTACCTACGAGCAGTACTTC	CASSFPGLAGPSTYEQYF
-	TRBD2	TRBJ2-3	TRBV5-1	TGCGCCAGCAGCTTGGGGAATAGCGGGGGGGCCGGAGATACGCAGTATTTT	CASSLGNSGGAGDTQYF
once	-	TRBJ2-1	TRBV19	TGTGCCAGTATAGGACTGGCGTACAATGAGCAGTTCTTC	CASIGLAYNEQFF
-	TRBD1	TRBJ2-2	TRBV9	TGTGCCAGCAGCCTCCGGACAGGCGGCTCCACCGGGGAGCTGTTTTTT	CASSLRTGGSTGELFF
few	TRBD1	TRBJ1-5	TRBV5-1	TGCGCCAGCAGCCCAACGACAGGGAGCAATCAGCCCCAGCATTTT	CASSPTTGSNQPQHF
once	TRBD1	TRBJ1-2	TRBV9	TGTGCCAGCAGGGACAGGGAAGGAGGGTATGGCTACACCTTC	CASRDREGGYGYTF
-	TRBD1	TRBJ1-1	TRBV6-5	TGTGCCAGCAGTCGACAGGGACAAAACACTGAAGCTTTCTTT	CASSRQGQNTEAFF
few	-	TRBJ1-2	TRBV7-9	TGTGCCAGCAGCCTTCGACAGGAGTATAGAGGCTACACCTTC	CASSLRQEYRGYTF
-	TRBD2	TRBJ2-7	TRBV6-6	TGTGCCAGCAGTTTGAGCGGGGCGAGCTCCTACGAGCAGTACTTC	CASSLSGASSYEQYF